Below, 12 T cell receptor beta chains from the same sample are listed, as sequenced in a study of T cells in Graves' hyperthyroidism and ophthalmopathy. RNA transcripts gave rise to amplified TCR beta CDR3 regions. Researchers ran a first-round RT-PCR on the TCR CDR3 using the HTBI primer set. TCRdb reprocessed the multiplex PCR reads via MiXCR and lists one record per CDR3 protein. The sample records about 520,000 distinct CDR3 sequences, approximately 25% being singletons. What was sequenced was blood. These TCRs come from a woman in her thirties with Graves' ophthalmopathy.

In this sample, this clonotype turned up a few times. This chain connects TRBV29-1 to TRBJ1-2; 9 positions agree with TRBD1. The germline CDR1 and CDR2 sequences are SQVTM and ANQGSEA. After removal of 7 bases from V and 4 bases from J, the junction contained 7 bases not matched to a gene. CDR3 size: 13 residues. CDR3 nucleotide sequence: TGCAGCGGATCACAGGGGGCGGGCTATGGCTACACCTTC. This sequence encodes CSGSQGAGYGYTF. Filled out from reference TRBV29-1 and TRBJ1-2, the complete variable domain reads SAVISQKPSRDICQRGTSLTIQCQVDSQVTMMFWYRQQPGQSLTLIATANQGSEATYESGFVIDKFPISRPNLTFSTLTVSNMSPEDSSIYLCSGSQGAGYGYTFGSGTRLTVV.

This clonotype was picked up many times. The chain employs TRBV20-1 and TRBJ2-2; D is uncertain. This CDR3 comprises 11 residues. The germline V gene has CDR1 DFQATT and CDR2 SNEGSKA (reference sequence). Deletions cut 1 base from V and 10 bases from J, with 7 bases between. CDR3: CSARGWEELFF. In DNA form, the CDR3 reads TGCAGTGCTAGAGGTTGGGAGGAGCTGTTTTTT.

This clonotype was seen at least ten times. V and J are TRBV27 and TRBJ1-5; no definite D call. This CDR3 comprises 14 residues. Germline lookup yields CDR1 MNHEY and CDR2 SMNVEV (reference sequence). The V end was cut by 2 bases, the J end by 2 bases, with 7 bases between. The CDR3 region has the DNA TGTGCCAGCAGTTTAGGGTCCGGCAATCAGCCCCAGCATTTT. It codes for CASSLGSGNQPQHF.

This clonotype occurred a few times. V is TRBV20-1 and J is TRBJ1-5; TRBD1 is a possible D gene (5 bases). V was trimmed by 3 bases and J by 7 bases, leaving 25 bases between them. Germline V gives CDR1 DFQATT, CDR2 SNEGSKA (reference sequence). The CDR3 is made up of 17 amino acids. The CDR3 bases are TGCAGTGCTAGTGTGGCAGGGCGATCTAGGGTGTACCAGCCCCAGCATTTT. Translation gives CSASVAGRSRVYQPQHF.

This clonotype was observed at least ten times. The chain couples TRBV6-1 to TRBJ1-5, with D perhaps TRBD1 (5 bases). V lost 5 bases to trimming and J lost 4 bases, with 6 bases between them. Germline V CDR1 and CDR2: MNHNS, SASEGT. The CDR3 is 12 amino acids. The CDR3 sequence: CASSRQNQPQHF. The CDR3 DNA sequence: TGTGCCAGCAGTAGACAGAATCAGCCCCAGCATTTT.

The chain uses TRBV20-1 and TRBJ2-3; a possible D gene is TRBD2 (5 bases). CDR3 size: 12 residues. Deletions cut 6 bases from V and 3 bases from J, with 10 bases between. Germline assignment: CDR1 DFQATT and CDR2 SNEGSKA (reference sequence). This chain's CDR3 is CSASGKTDTQYF. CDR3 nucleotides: TGCAGTGCCTCGGGAAAGACAGATACGCAGTATTTT.

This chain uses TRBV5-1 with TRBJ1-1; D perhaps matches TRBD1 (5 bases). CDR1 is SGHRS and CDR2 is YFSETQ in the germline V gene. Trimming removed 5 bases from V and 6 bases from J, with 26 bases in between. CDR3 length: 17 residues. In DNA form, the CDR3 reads TGCGCCAGCAGACTCACCGGGCAGACAAACCTGGGGGCTGAAGCTTTCTTT. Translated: CASRLTGQTNLGAEAFF.

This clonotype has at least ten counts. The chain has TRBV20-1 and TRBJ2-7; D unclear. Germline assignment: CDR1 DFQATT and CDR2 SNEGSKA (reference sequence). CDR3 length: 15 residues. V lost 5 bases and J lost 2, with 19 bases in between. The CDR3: CSAFPLNKAAYEQYF. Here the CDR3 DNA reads TGCAGTGCTTTCCCCCTCAACAAGGCGGCCTACGAGCAGTACTTC.

CDR3 region: CASSDVREETQYF. In nucleotides, the CDR3 is TGTGCCAGCAGTGATGTCAGGGAAGAGACCCAGTACTTC. V usage is TRBV6-1 and J usage is TRBJ2-5; D is possibly TRBD1 (5 bases). Germline CDR1 is MNHNS and CDR2 is SASEGT. The CDR3 is made up of 13 amino acids. V was pared by 3 bases and J by 3 bases, with 8 bases between.

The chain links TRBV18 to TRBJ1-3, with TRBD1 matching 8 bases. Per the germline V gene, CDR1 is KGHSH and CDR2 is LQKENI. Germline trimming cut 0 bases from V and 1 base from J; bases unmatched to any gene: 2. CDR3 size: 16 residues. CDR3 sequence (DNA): TGTGCCAGCTCACCACCGCGGACAGGGTCTGGAAACACCATATATTTT. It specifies CASSPPRTGSGNTIYF.

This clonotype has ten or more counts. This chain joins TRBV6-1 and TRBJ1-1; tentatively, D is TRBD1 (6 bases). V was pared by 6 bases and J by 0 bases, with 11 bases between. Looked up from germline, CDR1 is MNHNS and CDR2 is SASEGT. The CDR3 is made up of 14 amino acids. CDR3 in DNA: TGTGCCAGCAGGAATGGACAGTTGAACACTGAAGCTTTCTTT. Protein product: CASRNGQLNTEAFF.

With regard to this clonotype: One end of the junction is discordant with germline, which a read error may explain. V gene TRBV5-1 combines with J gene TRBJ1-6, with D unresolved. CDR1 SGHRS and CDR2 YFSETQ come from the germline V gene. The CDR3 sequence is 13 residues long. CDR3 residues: CASSLDMRSPLLF. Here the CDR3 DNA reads TGCGCCAGCAGCTTGGACATGAGATCACCCCTCCTCTTT.